These 27 T cell receptor beta chains were all obtained from the same sample, sequenced in a study of T cell changes during pregnancy in multiple sclerosis. Sequencing was performed with immunoSEQ multiplex PCR; in TCRdb, only in-frame clones are kept and a portion is missing. The table lists 79,000 or so clones, approximately 94% of them singletons. Sample: CD4+ T cells from peripheral blood mononuclear cells, taken before pregnancy. These TCRs come from a female donor with multiple sclerosis, enrolled in a pregnancy study.

This chain uses TRBV11-2 with TRBJ1-1, with a possible D match to TRBD1 (5 bases). This CDR3 has 16 amino acids. Trimming removed 5 bases at V and 5 bases at J, with 21 bases between. The germline V gene has CDR1 SGHAT and CDR2 FQNNGV. The CDR3: CASSPTIVPQGTEAFF. The CDR3 coding sequence is TGTGCCAGCAGCCCGACGATAGTACCTCAGGGAACTGAAGCTTTCTTT.

The rearrangement uses TRBV15 and TRBJ1-1; weak D call: TRBD1 (5 bases). V was pared by 0 bases and J by 7 bases, with 21 bases between. Germline-derived CDR1 and CDR2 are LNHNV and YYDKDF (reference sequence). The CDR3 runs 17 residues. The CDR3 here is CATSRDFKGQGKSEAFF. CDR3 nucleotide sequence: TGTGCCACCAGCAGAGACTTTAAGGGCCAGGGAAAGAGTGAAGCTTTCTTT.

The chain has TRBV18 and TRBJ1-5, with 8 bases aligning to TRBD1. The germline V gene encodes CDR1 KGHSH and CDR2 LQKENI. The CDR3 extends over 15 amino acids. V lost 4 bases to trimming and J lost 7 bases; unmatched junction nucleotides: 9. In DNA form, the CDR3 reads TGTGCCAGCTCACTGCGGACAGGGAATAGCCAGCCCCAGCATTTT. Its translation: CASSLRTGNSQPQHF.

The chain couples TRBV2 to TRBJ2-1; a weak D match, TRBD2 (5 bases). The germline gives CDR1 SNHLY, CDR2 FYNNEI. The V gene lost 6 bases and the J gene lost 8 bases, with 23 bases spanning the gap. The CDR3 runs 16 residues. For the CDR3, the DNA is TGTGCCAGCAGGGGGAAGGACTCGTTAAGGAGCGATGAGCAGTTCTTC. It is translated as CASRGKDSLRSDEQFF. Together with reference TRBV2 and TRBJ2-1, the CDR3 gives the full variable domain: EPEVTQTPSHQVTQMGQEVILRCVPISNHLYFYWYRQILGQKVEFLVSFYNNEISEKSEIFDDQFSVERPDGSNFTLKIRSTKLEDSAMYFCASRGKDSLRSDEQFFGPGTRLTVL.

The V call is TRBV2, the J call TRBJ1-1; D might be TRBD1 (6 bases). The CDR3 is 15 residues long. Germline CDR1 SNHLY, CDR2 FYNNEI. The V gene lost 7 bases and the J gene lost 0 bases, with 15 bases spanning the gap. CDR3 coding DNA: TGTGCCAGCATCCGAGACAGGTACATGAACACTGAAGCTTTCTTT. As protein: CASIRDRYMNTEAFF.

The CDR3 loop is CASSLNRIHGMNTEAFF. The CDR3 bases are TGTGCCAGCAGCCTAAACCGAATACACGGGATGAACACTGAAGCTTTCTTT. The chain employs TRBV13 and TRBJ1-1; D not certain. Trimming pared 5 bases from V and 0 bases from J, leaving 19 bases between. The CDR3 sequence is 17 residues long. Germline values: CDR1 PRHDT, CDR2 FYEKMQ (reference sequence).

The gene calls are TRBV25-1 and TRBJ1-5, with 8 bases identical to TRBD1. The germline V gene has CDR1 MGHDK and CDR2 SYGVNS. V trimming: 8 bases; J trimming: 2 bases; junction bases outside the gene matches: 5. There are 14 residues in the CDR3. CDR3 amino acids: CASQATGGNQPQHF. The CDR3 region has the DNA TGTGCCAGCCAAGCGACAGGGGGCAATCAGCCCCAGCATTTT.

This clone has a single count. The CDR3 bases are TGTGCCAGCAGCAATTCGCCGACTAGACGAATCACAGATACGCAGTATTTT. Amino acid sequence: CASSNSPTRRITDTQYF. This chain uses TRBV4-2 with TRBJ2-3; possibly TRBD2 for D (6 bases). This CDR3 contains 17 residues. From germline, CDR1 is LGHNA and CDR2 YNFKEQ. V was shortened by 5 bases and J by 2 bases, with 20 bases between the two germline ends.

The chain uses TRBV7-9 and TRBJ1-1; unclear D gene. The germline CDR1 and CDR2 sequences are SEHNR and FQNEAQ (reference sequence). The ends were cut back, 6 bases at V and 2 bases at J, with 4 bases in the middle. This CDR3 has 11 residues. The CDR3 here is CASRLNTEAFF. DNA of the CDR3: TGTGCCAGCAGACTTAACACTGAAGCTTTCTTT.

The V and J genes are TRBV5-6 and TRBJ2-7; 11 bases are a match to TRBD2. Trimming removed 4 bases from V and 5 bases from J; junction bases left unmatched: 11. The V gene's germline CDR1 is SGHDT and CDR2 YYEEEE. CDR3 length equals 16 residues. In DNA, the CDR3 is TGTGCCAGCAGCCTGCGGACTAGCGGGCGACACCACGAGCAGTACTTC. Translating gives CASSLRTSGRHHEQYF. Looking up the rest from reference TRBV5-6 and TRBJ2-7 gives the full variable domain: DAGVTQSPTHLIKTRGQQVTLRCSPKSGHDTVSWYQQALGQGPQFIFQYYEEEERQRGNFPDRFSGHQFPNYSSELNVNALLLGDSALYLCASSLRTSGRHHEQYFGPGTRLTVT.

This clone appeared once. The chain is built from TRBV9 and TRBJ2-2; 10 nucleotides line up with TRBD2. Per the germline V gene, CDR1 is SGDLS and CDR2 is YYNGEE. V lost 1 base and J lost 5; bases outside the gene matches: 8. The CDR3 spans 17 residues. The CDR3 reads CASSVKAPTSGTGELFF. CDR3 bases: TGTGCCAGCAGCGTAAAGGCTCCGACTAGCGGGACCGGGGAGCTGTTTTTT.

The J gene is TRBJ2-3, the V gene TRBV14, with D maybe TRBD2 (6 bases). Trimming took off 4 bases at V and 0 bases at J, with 8 bases between the two ends. CDR1 is SGHDN and CDR2 is FVKESK in the germline V gene. This CDR3 spans 14 amino acids. CDR3 nucleotide sequence: TGTGCCAGCAGCCTAAGCGGGAGCACAGATACGCAGTATTTT. Residues: CASSLSGSTDTQYF.

The chain is built from TRBV28 and TRBJ1-4, with 10 positions matching TRBD1. From germline, CDR1 is MDHEN and CDR2 SYDVKM. The CDR3 sequence is 14 residues long. V gave up 6 bases and J gave up 5 bases; unmatched junction bases: 3. The CDR3 spells CASRGTGENEKLFF. DNA of the CDR3: TGTGCCAGCAGGGGGACAGGGGAGAATGAAAAACTGTTTTTT.

V gene TRBV5-1 combines with J gene TRBJ2-5; 10 bases map to TRBD2. The CDR3 runs 16 residues. V dropped 0 bases and J dropped 3; count of bases not matched to a gene: 5. Germline V gene data show CDR1 as SGHRS and CDR2 as YFSETQ. CDR3 sequence: CASSLVASGGKETQYF. In DNA form, the CDR3 reads TGCGCCAGCAGCTTGGTGGCTAGCGGGGGTAAAGAGACCCAGTACTTC.

The chain has TRBV15 and TRBJ2-5, with TRBD2 matching 8 bases. The ends lost 0 bases at V and 0 bases at J; junction bases unmatched: 0. CDR1 LNHNV and CDR2 YYDKDF come from the germline V gene (reference sequence). The length of the CDR3 is 15 residues. Here the CDR3 DNA reads TGTGCCACCAGCAGAGAGCGGGGGGACCAAGAGACCCAGTACTTC. Translated: CATSRERGDQETQYF. Filled out from reference TRBV15 and TRBJ2-5, the complete variable domain reads DAMVIQNPRYQVTQFGKPVTLSCSQTLNHNVMYWYQQKSSQAPKLLFHYYDKDFNNEADTPDNFQSRRPNTSFCFLDIRSPGLGDTAMYLCATSRERGDQETQYFGPGTRLLVL.

This chain uses TRBV7-2 with TRBJ2-3; TRBD2 matches at 13 bases. This CDR3 is built from 16 residues. The germline V gene encodes CDR1 SGHTA and CDR2 FQGNSA. Trimming removed 3 bases from V and 8 bases from J; junction bases left unmatched: 8. CDR3 in amino acids: CASSFGLAGARGTQYF. The CDR3, as DNA: TGTGCCAGCAGCTTCGGACTAGCGGGAGCTAGGGGTACGCAGTATTTT. Together with reference TRBV7-2 and TRBJ2-3, the CDR3 gives the full variable domain: GAGVSQSPSNKVTEKGKDVELRCDPISGHTALYWYRQSLGQGLEFLIYFQGNSAPDKSGLPSDRFSAERTGGSVSTLTIQRTQQEDSAVYLCASSFGLAGARGTQYFGPGTRLTVL.

The rearrangement links TRBV6-5 to TRBJ1-1; D is undetermined. Germline V lookup: CDR1 MNHEY, CDR2 SVGAGI. V was cut by 0 bases and J by 1 base, with 12 bases left in between. The CDR3 runs to 16 residues. The CDR3 sequence: CASSYSMRERNTEAFF. The CDR3 DNA reads as TGTGCCAGCAGTTACTCCATGAGGGAGAGGAACACTGAAGCTTTCTTT.

The sample holds one count of this clone. V and J are TRBV5-1 and TRBJ1-4, with 11 nucleotides matching TRBD1. The CDR3 sequence is 15 residues long. V was pared by 3 bases and J by 8 bases, with 6 bases of the junction left unmatched. Germline lookup yields CDR1 SGHRS and CDR2 YFSETQ. The CDR3 reads CASSSAGTGGEKLFF. CDR3 DNA sequence: TGCGCCAGCAGCTCGGCCGGGACAGGGGGGGAAAAACTGTTTTTT.

This chain uses TRBV10-3 with TRBJ2-3; 14 nucleotides agree with TRBD2. Germline CDR1 and CDR2: ENHRY and SYGVKD. Trimming cost V 0 bases and J 1 base; bases outside gene matches: 0. The CDR3 runs 17 residues. CDR3 in amino acids: CAISESTSGGGTDTQYF. The CDR3, as DNA: TGTGCCATCAGTGAGTCGACTAGCGGGGGGGGCACAGATACGCAGTATTTT.

The J gene is TRBJ2-1, the V gene TRBV2, with D possibly being TRBD1 (6 bases). The V end was cut by 4 bases, the J end by 4 bases, with 17 bases between. This CDR3 has 16 amino acids. Germline-derived CDR1 and CDR2 are SNHLY and FYNNEI. Here the CDR3 reads CASSGPVQGGYNEQFF. CDR3 bases: TGTGCCAGCAGTGGTCCGGTACAGGGTGGGTACAATGAGCAGTTCTTC.

The chain has TRBV7-9 and TRBJ2-6, with a tentative D call TRBD2 (6 bases). V lost 7 bases to trimming and J lost 4 bases, with 8 bases between them. CDR1 and CDR2 from the germline V gene are SEHNR and FQNEAQ (reference sequence). There are 13 residues in the CDR3. This CDR3 is CASTRGGANVLTF. CDR3 coding DNA: TGTGCCAGCACCCGGGGGGGGGCCAACGTCCTGACTTTC.

This rearrangement joins TRBV6-5 to TRBJ2-5, with a possible D match to TRBD2 (5 bases). TRBJ2-7 matches the DNA end more closely, so the J call is doubtful. CDR1 and CDR2 (germline): MNHEY, SVGAGI. The length of the CDR3 is 13 residues. CDR3 nucleotides: TGTGCCAGCATGAGGGAGCCTTTCTACGAGCAGTACTTC. The encoded protein is CASMREPFYEQYF.

The CDR3 sequence is CASSLARGAYEQYF. The CDR3 nucleotides are TGCGCCAGCAGCTTGGCCAGGGGCGCCTACGAGCAGTACTTC. V is TRBV5-1 and J is TRBJ2-7; D perhaps matches TRBD1 (6 bases). Germline V gives CDR1 SGHRS, CDR2 YFSETQ. The germline V and J ends were trimmed by 0 bases and 2 bases, with 9 bases remaining between them. The CDR3 spans 14 residues.

This sequence joins TRBV30 and TRBJ1-4, with D unresolved. CDR1 is GTSNPN, CDR2 SVGIG, per germline (reference sequence). This CDR3 has 16 amino acids. V lost 5 bases to trimming and J lost 0 bases, with 16 bases between them. This CDR3 reads CAWGVPPHSTNEKLFF. The CDR3 nucleotides read TGTGCCTGGGGAGTACCCCCACACTCAACTAATGAAAAACTGTTTTTT. The whole variable domain, filled in from reference TRBV30 and TRBJ1-4, reads SQTIHQWPATLVQPVGSPLSLECTVEGTSNPNLYWYRQAAGRGLQLLFYSVGIGQISSEVPQNLSASRPQDRQFILSSKKLLLSDSGFYLCAWGVPPHSTNEKLFFGSGTQLSVL.

The V and J genes are TRBV5-8 and TRBJ1-4; unclear D gene. The CDR3 is made up of 12 amino acids. Germline CDR1 and CDR2: SGHTS and YDEGEE. The V end lost 4 bases, the J end lost 8 bases, and 9 bases lay between the germline ends. As DNA, the CDR3 is TGTGCCAGCAGCCCGGGCGGGGAAAAACTGTTTTTT. Its protein is CASSPGGEKLFF. Variable domain in full (rest from reference TRBV5-8 and TRBJ1-4): EAGVTQSPTHLIKTRGQQATLRCSPISGHTSVYWYQQALGLGLQFLLWYDEGEERNRGNFPPRFSGRQFPNYSSELNVNALELEDSALYLCASSPGGEKLFFGSGTQLSVL.

The chain couples TRBV7-8 to TRBJ2-3; TRBD2 agrees at 12 bases. Trimming took 5 bases from V and 4 from J; bases not matched to a gene: 4. The germline V gene has CDR1 SGHVS and CDR2 FQNEAQ. There are 15 residues in the CDR3. CDR3 bases: TGTGCCAGCAGCCCCACTAGCGGGGGGCCAGATACGCAGTATTTT. The encoded protein is CASSPTSGGPDTQYF.

CDR3 residues: CASSSSNPGGGEQFF. CDR3 bases: TGTGCCAGCAGTTCCTCTAACCCAGGGGGAGGTGAGCAGTTCTTC. The rearrangement joins TRBV6-6 to TRBJ2-1, with a weak D call TRBD1 (7 bases). Trimming took off 4 bases at V and 9 bases at J, with 19 bases between the two ends. Germline V gene sequence: CDR1 MNHNY, CDR2 SVGAGI (reference sequence). The CDR3 covers 15 residues.